These T cell receptor beta chains were read from a single sample in a study of blood T cell repertoires in COVID-19. Some clones are missing from TCRdb's copy, which holds only in-frame ones; the method was immunoSEQ multiplex PCR. The data show around 420,000 clones, 88% seen once. Sequencing was performed on PBMCs or T cells enriched from blood (not recorded which). The receptors here all came from a woman aged 40 to 49 with acute COVID-19. Both conserved end residues are trimmed from each CDR3.

j_call v_call cdr3_aa
TRBJ1-1 TRBV5-8 ASSRGQGGTEAF
TRBJ2-5 TRBV5-8 ASSLWSGEETQY
TRBJ2-2 TRBV5-6 ASSWGDRVAGELF
TRBJ2-7 TRBV6-5 ASKVAGLTLEQY
TRBJ2-7 TRBV12-3/TRBV12-4 ASSWGTNYEQY
TRBJ2-5 TRBV11-3 ASSLLQDQY
TRBJ1-1 TRBV18 ASSLRQNMNTEAF
TRBJ1-1 TRBV5-1 ASRFQGDTEAF
TRBJ1-1 TRBV11-3 ASSLAVDRGSTEAF
TRBJ1-2 TRBV5-1 ASSLAGQGHIDGYT
TRBJ2-4 TRBV15 ATSLGQGLAKNIQY
TRBJ2-3 TRBV5-1 ASSLQGAPDTQY
TRBJ2-7 TRBV9 ASSGTSGSYEQY
TRBJ1-2 TRBV2 ASSEWGVGGYT
TRBJ2-2 TRBV30 AWSVYTGTVWGGRSTGELF
TRBJ1-1 TRBV11-3 ASSLDPGLGTEAF
TRBJ1-2 TRBV2 ASSEGTSNYGYT
TRBJ1-6 TRBV5-1 ASSSTTGGYNSPLH
TRBJ1-3 TRBV10-3 AISRDISGNTIY
TRBJ1-1 TRBV7-6 ASSSNPVGASEAF
TRBJ2-3 TRBV6-5 ASNSRTGRTDTQY
TRBJ1-5 TRBV19 ASSHGEDIPNQPQH
TRBJ1-6 TRBV9 ASSVDELSPLH